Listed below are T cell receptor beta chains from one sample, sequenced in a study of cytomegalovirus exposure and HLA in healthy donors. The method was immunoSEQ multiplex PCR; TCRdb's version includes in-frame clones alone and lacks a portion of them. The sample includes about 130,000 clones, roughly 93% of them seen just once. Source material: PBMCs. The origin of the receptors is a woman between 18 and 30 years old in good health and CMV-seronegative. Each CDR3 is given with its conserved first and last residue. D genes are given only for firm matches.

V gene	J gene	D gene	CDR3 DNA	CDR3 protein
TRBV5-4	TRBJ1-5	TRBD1	TGTGCCAGCAGCTCCCTCCCAGGGGGGCCCCAGCATTTT	CASSSLPGGPQHF
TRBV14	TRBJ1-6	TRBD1	TGTGCCAGCAGCCAGACAGGGGCGAATTCACCCCTCCACTTT	CASSQTGANSPLHF
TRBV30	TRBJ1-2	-	TGTGCCTGGAGTGTACTAGGCGGTGGCTACACCTTC	CAWSVLGGGYTF
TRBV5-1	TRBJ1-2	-	TGCGCCAGCAGCTTGAGTCTCGGGAGCCTCCCCGAATACTATGGCTACACCTTC	CASSLSLGSLPEYYGYTF
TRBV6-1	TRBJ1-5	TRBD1	TGTGCCAGCAGTGGGGAAGGGGGCGGTTGGCCCCAGCATTTT	CASSGEGGGWPQHF
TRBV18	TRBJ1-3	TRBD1	TGTGCCAGCTCACGGGACAGGGAACCTTCTGGAAACACCATATATTTT	CASSRDREPSGNTIYF
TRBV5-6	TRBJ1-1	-	TGTGCCAGCAGCTTTGAGAGGGGGAATGAAGCTTTCTTT	CASSFERGNEAFF
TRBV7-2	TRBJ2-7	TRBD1	TGTGCCAGCAGCTCTCACAGGGGACGGTACGAGCAGTACTTC	CASSSHRGRYEQYF
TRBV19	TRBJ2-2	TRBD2	TGTGCCAGTAGTATCCCAGCGGGGGGGATCACCGGGGAGCTGTTTTTT	CASSIPAGGITGELFF
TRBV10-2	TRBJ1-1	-	TGCGCCAGCAGGGAGCGAGGGGCGGGGAGAGCTTTCTTT	CASRERGAGRAFF